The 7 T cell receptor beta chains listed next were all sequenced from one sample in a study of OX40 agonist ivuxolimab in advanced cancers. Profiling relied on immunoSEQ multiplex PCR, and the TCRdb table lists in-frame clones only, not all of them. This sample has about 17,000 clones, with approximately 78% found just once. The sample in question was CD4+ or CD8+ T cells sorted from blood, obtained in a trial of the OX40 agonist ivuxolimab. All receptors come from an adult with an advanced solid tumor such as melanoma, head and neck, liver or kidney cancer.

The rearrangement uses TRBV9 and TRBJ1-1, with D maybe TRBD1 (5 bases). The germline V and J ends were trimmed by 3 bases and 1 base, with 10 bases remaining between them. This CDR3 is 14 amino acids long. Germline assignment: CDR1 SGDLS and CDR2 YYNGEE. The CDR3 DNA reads TGTGCCAGCAGCGAGGGAACAGGGAACACTGAAGCTTTCTTT. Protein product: CASSEGTGNTEAFF.

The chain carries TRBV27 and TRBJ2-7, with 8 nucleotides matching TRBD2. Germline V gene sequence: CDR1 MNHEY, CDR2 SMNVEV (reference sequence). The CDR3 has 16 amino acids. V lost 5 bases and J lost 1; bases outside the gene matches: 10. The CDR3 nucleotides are TGTGCCAGCAGTCCCTCGGGGGGGGATCGATCCTACGAGCAGTACTTC. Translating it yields CASSPSGGDRSYEQYF.

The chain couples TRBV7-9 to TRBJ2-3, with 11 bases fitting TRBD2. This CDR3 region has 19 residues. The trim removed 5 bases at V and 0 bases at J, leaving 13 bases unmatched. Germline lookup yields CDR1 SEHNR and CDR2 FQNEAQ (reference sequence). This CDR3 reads CASSSTLAGVGLSTDTQYF. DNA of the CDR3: TGTGCCAGCAGCAGTACACTAGCGGGAGTGGGACTAAGCACAGATACGCAGTATTTT. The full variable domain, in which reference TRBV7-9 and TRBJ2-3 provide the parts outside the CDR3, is DTGVSQNPRHKITKRGQNVTFRCDPISEHNRLYWYRQTLGQGPEFLTYFQNEAQLEKSRLLSDRFSAERPKGSFSTLEIQRTEQGDSAMYLCASSSTLAGVGLSTDTQYFGPGTRLTVL.

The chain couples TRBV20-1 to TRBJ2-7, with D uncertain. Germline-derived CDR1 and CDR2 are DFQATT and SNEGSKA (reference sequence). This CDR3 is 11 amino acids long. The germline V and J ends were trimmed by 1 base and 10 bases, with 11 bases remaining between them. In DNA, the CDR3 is TGCAGTGCTAGAGGCGACGGGTTACAGTACTTC. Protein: CSARGDGLQYF.

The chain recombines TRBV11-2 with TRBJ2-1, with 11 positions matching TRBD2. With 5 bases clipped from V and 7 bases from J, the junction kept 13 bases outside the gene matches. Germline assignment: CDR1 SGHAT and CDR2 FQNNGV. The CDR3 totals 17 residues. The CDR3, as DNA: TGTGCCAGCAGCGGGAGAGACGTGCTAGCGGGGGGTAATGAGCAGTTCTTC. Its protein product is CASSGRDVLAGGNEQFF.

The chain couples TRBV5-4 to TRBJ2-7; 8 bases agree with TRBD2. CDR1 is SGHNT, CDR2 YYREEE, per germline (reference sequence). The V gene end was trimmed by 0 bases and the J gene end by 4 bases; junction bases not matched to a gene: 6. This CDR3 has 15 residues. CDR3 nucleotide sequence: TGTGCCAGCAGCTTGGCGGGAGGGCCGGAGTACGAGCAGTACTTC. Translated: CASSLAGGPEYEQYF.

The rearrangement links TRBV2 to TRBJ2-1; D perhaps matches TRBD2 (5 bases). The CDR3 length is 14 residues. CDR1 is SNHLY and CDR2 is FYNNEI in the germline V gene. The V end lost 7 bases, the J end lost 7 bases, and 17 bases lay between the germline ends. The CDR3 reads CASIGVARLNEQFF. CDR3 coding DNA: TGTGCCAGCATCGGGGTTGCGCGTTTGAATGAGCAGTTCTTC.